Each of the 21 T cell receptor beta chains below was sequenced from the same sample in a study of CD8 T cells in Susac syndrome. RNA, at about 0.45 to 1 ug, was reverse transcribed with random hexamers. TCRdb reanalysed the immunoSEQ multiplex PCR reads using MiXCR and keeps one entry per CDR3 protein. This table has approximately 150,000 distinct CDR3 sequences, approximately 93% appearing once. Sequencing input: CD4+ T cells from PBMCs. All receptors come from a human donor in good health.

The count of this clonotype is one. V is TRBV14 and J is TRBJ2-1; TRBD2 is a possible D gene (5 bases). Germline V gene sequence: CDR1 SGHDN, CDR2 FVKESK. The CDR3 runs 13 residues. Trimming removed 5 bases from V and 7 bases from J, with 12 bases in between. CDR3 nucleotide sequence: TGTGCCAGCAGCGGGTCCACGGGGAATGAGCAGTTCTTC. Translation gives CASSGSTGNEQFF.

The chain employs TRBV19 and TRBJ1-5, with TRBD1 matching over 7 bases. The CDR3 has 15 amino acids. The V gene end was trimmed by 3 bases and the J gene end by 7 bases; junction bases not matched to a gene: 9. CDR1 is LNHDA, CDR2 SQIVND, per germline (reference sequence). DNA for the CDR3: TGTGCCAGTAGTATTGGAGGGGGCGCAGGGCAGCCCCAGCATTTT. It translates to CASSIGGGAGQPQHF.

CDR3 sequence reads: CASSFGGAGETQYF. CDR3 bases: TGTGCCAGCAGCTTTGGAGGGGCAGGGGAGACCCAGTACTTC. The chain couples TRBV5-6 to TRBJ2-5; D may be TRBD2 (6 bases). The V end lost 2 bases, the J end lost 5 bases, and 13 bases lay between the germline ends. The CDR3 has 14 residues. CDR1 is SGHDT, CDR2 YYEEEE, per germline.

V gene TRBV20-1 combines with J gene TRBJ2-5; 8 positions match TRBD1. Germline assignment: CDR1 DFQATT and CDR2 SNEGSKA (reference sequence). The CDR3 is made up of 15 amino acids. J lost 6 bases, V lost 0 bases, and 9 bases had no gene match. CDR3: CSARDPGTGVKTQYF. The CDR3 nucleotides are TGCAGTGCTAGAGACCCCGGGACAGGCGTAAAGACCCAGTACTTC.

V usage is TRBV28 and J usage is TRBJ2-7, with TRBD2 as a possible D gene (6 bases). This CDR3 comprises 15 residues. CDR1 is MDHEN, CDR2 SYDVKM, per germline. V was shortened by 7 bases and J by 1 base, with 17 bases between the two germline ends. The CDR3 is CASTIGGATSYEQYF. The CDR3 nucleotides are TGTGCCAGCACCATTGGCGGGGCGACTTCCTACGAGCAGTACTTC.

The J gene is TRBJ2-3, the V gene TRBV19; 7 nucleotides agree with TRBD2. Germline CDR1 and CDR2: LNHDA and SQIVND (reference sequence). This CDR3 is 13 amino acids long. V lost 5 bases and J lost 3; bases outside the gene matches: 2. The CDR3 nucleotides are TGTGCCAGTAGTCCGGGACTAACAGATACGCAGTATTTT. Encoded protein: CASSPGLTDTQYF.

This clonotype was recorded only once. The rearrangement joins TRBV3-1 to TRBJ1-1; 7 bases fit TRBD1. This CDR3 has 12 amino acids. The V gene end was trimmed by 1 base and the J gene end by 10 bases; junction bases not matched to a gene: 3. CDR1 is LGHDT, CDR2 YNNKEL, per germline (reference sequence). CDR3 in DNA: TGTGCCAGCAGCCAAGTCAGGGGGGGAGCTTTCTTT. It codes for CASSQVRGGAFF.

A single count supports this clonotype. The gene calls are TRBV6-6 and TRBJ2-3; 14 bases fit TRBD2. With V trimmed by 6 bases and J by 5 bases, 7 bases remained unmatched. CDR1 and CDR2 (germline): MNHNY, SVGAGI (reference sequence). This CDR3 contains 16 residues. CDR3 loop: CASSRLAGGSVDTQYF. The CDR3 DNA reads as TGTGCCAGCAGCAGACTAGCGGGAGGGTCGGTAGATACGCAGTATTTT.

The chain recombines TRBV7-9 with TRBJ2-1; 11 bases agree with TRBD2. CDR1 is SEHNR, CDR2 FQNEAQ, per germline (reference sequence). The CDR3 sequence is 17 residues long. V trimming: 5 bases; J trimming: 3 bases; junction bases outside the gene matches: 9. The CDR3 here is CASSPTSGLADYNEQFF. The CDR3 nucleotides read TGTGCCAGCAGCCCTACATCGGGACTAGCGGACTACAATGAGCAGTTCTTC.

The chain is built from TRBV12-3 or TRBV12-4 and TRBJ1-1, with D hard to call. Trimming removed 6 bases at V and 3 bases at J, with 14 bases between. This CDR3 comprises 14 residues. As DNA, the CDR3 is TGTGCCAGCAGCCTGGGCGCGGGTTACACTGAAGCTTTCTTT. Amino acid sequence: CASSLGAGYTEAFF.

In DNA, the CDR3 is TGTGCCAGTAGTGAGACTAGCGGGAGTGAGACCCAGTACTTC. Encoded protein: CASSETSGSETQYF. The genes are TRBV19 and TRBJ2-5; 12 bases match TRBD2. Germline-derived CDR1 and CDR2 are LNHDA and SQIVND (reference sequence). This CDR3 is 14 amino acids long. With 5 bases clipped from V and 5 bases from J, the junction kept 3 bases outside the gene matches.

The V and J genes are TRBV5-4 and TRBJ2-2; no reliable D call. V dropped 1 base and J dropped 2 bases, with 9 bases sitting between them. Germline V gives CDR1 SGHNT, CDR2 YYREEE (reference sequence). This CDR3 has 15 amino acids. CDR3: CASSLTATNTGELFF. The CDR3 coding sequence is TGTGCCAGCAGCTTGACAGCGACAAACACCGGGGAGCTGTTTTTT.

This chain uses TRBV9 with TRBJ2-7; D is ambiguous. V was cut by 0 bases and J by 2 bases, with 9 bases left in between. The CDR3 totals 14 residues. CDR1 SGDLS and CDR2 YYNGEE come from the germline V gene. The CDR3 spells CASSVGQLPYEQYF. CDR3 bases: TGTGCCAGCAGCGTAGGACAATTACCCTACGAGCAGTACTTC.

V gene TRBV20-1 combines with J gene TRBJ2-7, with D tentatively TRBD2 (6 bases). With 3 bases removed from V and 0 bases from J, the gap between germline ends came to 9 bases. Germline loops: CDR1 DFQATT, CDR2 SNEGSKA (reference sequence). This CDR3 is built from 13 residues. CDR3 amino acids: CSASPTSSYEQYF. CDR3 coding DNA: TGCAGTGCTAGCCCGACTAGCTCCTACGAGCAGTACTTC.

The rearrangement links TRBV10-3 to TRBJ2-5; 8 bases agree with TRBD1. Germline V gene lookup returns CDR1 ENHRY and CDR2 SYGVKD. J was trimmed by 3 bases and V by 6 bases; bases with no gene match: 3. This CDR3 has 13 amino acids. CDR3 sequence reads: CAISGQGEETQYF. The CDR3 nucleotides are TGTGCCATCAGCGGACAGGGTGAAGAGACCCAGTACTTC.

The rearrangement links TRBV28 to TRBJ1-2; 11 bases fit TRBD1. Trimming at V came to 8 bases and at J to 7 bases, leaving 6 bases not matched to a gene. In germline, CDR1 is MDHEN, CDR2 SYDVKM. The CDR3 spans 13 residues. Here the CDR3 DNA reads TGTGCCAGCGGGACAGGGGGAATGAGTGGCTACACCTTC. Protein: CASGTGGMSGYTF.

The chain carries TRBV12-3 or TRBV12-4 and TRBJ1-1; possible D gene TRBD1, 5 bases. The V and J ends lost 3 bases and 0 bases respectively, with 8 bases between them. The CDR3 has 14 residues. This CDR3 is CASSFNRLNTEAFF. DNA for the CDR3: TGTGCCAGCAGTTTTAACAGGTTGAACACTGAAGCTTTCTTT.

This clonotype was counted a few times. The chain uses TRBV27 and TRBJ2-3; no definite D call. The CDR3 is made up of 13 amino acids. The V and J ends lost 5 bases and 1 base respectively, with 7 bases between them. Germline lookup yields CDR1 MNHEY and CDR2 SMNVEV (reference sequence). CDR3 amino acids: CASSLPGTDTQYF. CDR3 DNA sequence: TGTGCCAGCAGTCTGCCCGGCACAGATACGCAGTATTTT.

This rearrangement joins TRBV18 to TRBJ1-1; the D gene is possibly TRBD1 (6 bases). The CDR3 spans 15 residues. Germline V gene lookup returns CDR1 KGHSH and CDR2 LQKENI. V lost 4 bases to trimming and J lost 2 bases, with 14 bases between them. CDR3 loop: CASSLRDKVNTEAFF. In DNA, the CDR3 is TGTGCCAGCTCACTCCGGGACAAAGTAAACACTGAAGCTTTCTTT. The full variable domain, rest sourced from reference TRBV18 and TRBJ1-1, is NAGVMQNPRHLVRRRGQEARLRCSPMKGHSHVYWYRQLPEEGLKFMVYLQKENIIDESGMPKERFSAEFPKEGPSILRIQQVVRGDSAAYFCASSLRDKVNTEAFFGQGTRLTVV.

This chain links TRBV24-1 with TRBJ2-7; 9 bases align to TRBD1. This CDR3 has 13 residues. The germline gives CDR1 KGHDR, CDR2 SFDVKD. The V segment lost 4 bases and the J segment 7 bases; nucleotides outside the gene matches: 4. CDR3 DNA sequence: TGTGCCACCAGTGAACCTGGACAGGGGGAGCAGTACTTC. It codes for CATSEPGQGEQYF.

This chain connects TRBV5-4 to TRBJ2-6, with D possibly being TRBD1 (6 bases). Germline V gives CDR1 SGHNT, CDR2 YYREEE (reference sequence). The ends were cut back, 4 bases at V and 0 bases at J, with 17 bases in the middle. The CDR3 extends over 18 amino acids. The CDR3 nucleotides read TGTGCCAGCAGCCCAGCGGACAGCCGAAGCTCTGGGGCCAACGTCCTGACTTTC. Translated, it gives CASSPADSRSSGANVLTF.